Described below is a single TCR beta chain sequence and its context. What it recognizes is unknown. Germline loops: CDR1 LGHNT, CDR2 FRNRAP. CDR3 size: 15 residues. After removal of 1 base from V and 7 bases from J, the junction contained 3 bases not matched to a gene. These data originate in a study of cytomegalovirus exposure and HLA in healthy donors. Study conclusions and caveats: Listed as cytomegalovirus-associated were about 160 TCR beta chains. Sequencing artifact likely explains a cluster of highly shared sequence variants.

PCR employed 60 Vbeta and 13 Jbeta primers. Clones were sequenced by immunoSEQ multiplex PCR, and TCRdb holds only the in-frame ones, with some missing. The ten top clones account for about 2%, within a sample of some 150,000 clones. Sequencing was done on a sample of PBMCs. The chain couples TRBV12-5 to TRBJ1-5; TRBD1 matches at 11 bases. This clonotype originated in a woman between 18 and 29 years old in good health and CMV-seronegative. The CDR3 region has the DNA TGTGCTAGTGGTTTGGGGACAGGGGGCGGGCAGCCCCAGCATTTT. This codes for CASGLGTGGGQPQHF.